This is a list of T cell receptor beta chains from one sample in a study of shared clonotypes between healthy human individuals. Generated by immunoSEQ multiplex PCR, the TCRdb table keeps only in-frame clones and is missing some. The sample records about 2 million clones, roughly 94% being singletons. The sequenced material came from naive CD8+ T cells sorted from blood. The source of these receptors is a man between 18 and 35 years old in good health. The CDR3 runs from the conserved cysteine through the conserved F or W. The order of the fields is D gene, V gene, J gene, clone size, CDR3 protein, CDR3 DNA. A D gene is named only where the DNA matches it firmly. Not all rows give a size; the values are once, few, many and, for expanded clones, a class.

D gene: TRBD1; V gene: TRBV5-6; J gene: TRBJ2-3; clone size: .; CDR3 protein: CASSKIDRGLSDTQYF; CDR3 DNA: TGTGCCAGCAGCAAAATTGACAGGGGGTTATCAGATACGCAGTATTTT
D gene: TRBD1; V gene: TRBV2; J gene: TRBJ2-3; clone size: .; CDR3 protein: CASSYRGSTDTQYF; CDR3 DNA: TGTGCCAGCAGTTACAGGGGGAGCACAGATACGCAGTATTTT
D gene: .; V gene: TRBV5-6; J gene: TRBJ1-1; clone size: .; CDR3 protein: CASSFLTEAFF; CDR3 DNA: TGTGCCAGCAGCTTTCTCACTGAAGCTTTCTTT
D gene: TRBD1; V gene: TRBV2; J gene: TRBJ2-1; clone size: .; CDR3 protein: CATQGARSGYEQFF; CDR3 DNA: TGTGCCACCCAGGGGGCGCGTAGTGGCTATGAGCAGTTCTTC
D gene: TRBD1; V gene: TRBV27; J gene: TRBJ2-7; clone size: .; CDR3 protein: CASSLSGTGYYEQYF; CDR3 DNA: TGTGCCAGCAGTCTATCCGGGACAGGTTACTACGAGCAGTACTTC
D gene: .; V gene: TRBV27; J gene: TRBJ2-1; clone size: .; CDR3 protein: CASSLIGSNEQFF; CDR3 DNA: TGTGCCAGCAGTTTGATTGGTAGCAATGAGCAGTTCTTC
D gene: TRBD1; V gene: TRBV11-2; J gene: TRBJ2-7; clone size: .; CDR3 protein: CASSWDRGGYEQYF; CDR3 DNA: TGTGCCAGCAGCTGGGACAGGGGCGGCTACGAGCAGTACTTC
D gene: .; V gene: TRBV11-2; J gene: TRBJ2-1; clone size: .; CDR3 protein: CASSLVPNEQFF; CDR3 DNA: TGTGCCAGCAGCCTGGTTCCCAATGAGCAGTTCTTC
D gene: .; V gene: TRBV7-9; J gene: TRBJ2-5; clone size: .; CDR3 protein: CASSLEAYSETQYF; CDR3 DNA: TGTGCCAGCAGCTTAGAGGCGTATTCAGAGACCCAGTACTTC
D gene: TRBD2; V gene: TRBV13; J gene: TRBJ2-3; clone size: .; CDR3 protein: CASSLAGGGDTQYF; CDR3 DNA: TGTGCCAGCAGCTTAGCTGGGGGGGGAGATACGCAGTATTTT
D gene: TRBD2; V gene: TRBV5-4; J gene: TRBJ2-2; clone size: .; CDR3 protein: CASSPTSGRANTGELFF; CDR3 DNA: TGTGCCAGCAGCCCGACTAGCGGGAGGGCCAACACCGGGGAGCTGTTTTTT
D gene: TRBD1; V gene: TRBV15; J gene: TRBJ2-7; clone size: .; CDR3 protein: CATSQDRALYEQYF; CDR3 DNA: TGTGCCACCAGCCAGGACAGGGCACTTTACGAGCAGTACTTC
D gene: TRBD2; V gene: TRBV12-5; J gene: TRBJ2-3; clone size: .; CDR3 protein: CASGPSPIAGGYPDTQYF; CDR3 DNA: TGTGCTAGTGGCCCGTCACCGATAGCGGGAGGTTACCCAGATACGCAGTATTTT
D gene: .; V gene: TRBV5-1; J gene: TRBJ2-3; clone size: .; CDR3 protein: CASSLDGSTDTQYF; CDR3 DNA: TGCGCCAGCAGCTTAGACGGGAGCACAGATACGCAGTATTTT
D gene: TRBD1; V gene: TRBV4-1; J gene: TRBJ2-7; clone size: .; CDR3 protein: CASSQTGGNEQYF; CDR3 DNA: TGCGCCAGCAGCCAAACAGGGGGCAACGAGCAGTACTTC
D gene: .; V gene: TRBV15; J gene: TRBJ1-2; clone size: .; CDR3 protein: CATSSGLGYGYTF; CDR3 DNA: TGTGCCACCAGCAGCGGCTTGGGCTATGGCTACACCTTC
D gene: TRBD2; V gene: TRBV7-2; J gene: TRBJ2-7; clone size: .; CDR3 protein: CASSSASLLAGYYEQYF; CDR3 DNA: TGTGCCAGCAGCTCCGCGTCGTTACTAGCGGGATACTACGAGCAGTACTTC
D gene: .; V gene: TRBV5-6; J gene: TRBJ1-2; clone size: .; CDR3 protein: CASSLNSNYGYTF; CDR3 DNA: TGTGCCAGCAGCTTGAACTCAAACTATGGCTACACCTTC
D gene: .; V gene: TRBV2; J gene: TRBJ1-4; clone size: once; CDR3 protein: CASSEGQYNEKLFF; CDR3 DNA: TGTGCCAGCAGCGAGGGGCAGTATAATGAAAAACTGTTTTTT
D gene: TRBD1; V gene: TRBV19; J gene: TRBJ2-7; clone size: once; CDR3 protein: CASSVTGESDEQYF; CDR3 DNA: TGTGCCAGTAGTGTGACAGGGGAAAGCGACGAGCAGTACTTC
D gene: TRBD1; V gene: TRBV7-6; J gene: TRBJ1-5; clone size: .; CDR3 protein: CASSLTGEDSNQPQHF; CDR3 DNA: TGTGCCAGCAGCCTCACAGGGGAAGATAGCAATCAGCCCCAGCATTTT
D gene: .; V gene: TRBV5-4; J gene: TRBJ2-7; clone size: .; CDR3 protein: CASSSQDKGELRRGEQYF; CDR3 DNA: TGTGCCAGCAGCTCCCAGGATAAAGGCGAGCTTCGACGGGGCGAGCAGTACTTC
D gene: .; V gene: TRBV9; J gene: TRBJ2-7; clone size: .; CDR3 protein: CASSGPEQYF; CDR3 DNA: TGTGCCAGCAGCGGCCCCGAGCAGTACTTC
D gene: TRBD1; V gene: TRBV5-1; J gene: TRBJ2-6; clone size: .; CDR3 protein: CASSIGQELSGANVLTF; CDR3 DNA: TGCGCCAGCAGCATAGGACAGGAATTATCTGGGGCCAACGTCCTGACTTTC
D gene: .; V gene: TRBV28; J gene: TRBJ1-5; clone size: .; CDR3 protein: CASTPGATNQPQHF; CDR3 DNA: TGTGCCAGCACCCCAGGGGCCACCAATCAGCCCCAGCATTTT
D gene: .; V gene: TRBV5-6; J gene: TRBJ1-5; clone size: .; CDR3 protein: CASTYSGGPFNQPQHF; CDR3 DNA: TGTGCCAGCACCTATAGCGGGGGGCCGTTTAATCAGCCCCAGCATTTT
D gene: .; V gene: TRBV6-5; J gene: TRBJ2-3; clone size: once; CDR3 protein: CASGPFGTDTQYF; CDR3 DNA: TGTGCCAGCGGCCCGTTTGGAACAGATACGCAGTATTTT
D gene: .; V gene: TRBV6-6; J gene: TRBJ1-2; clone size: .; CDR3 protein: CASSYINFQGRNGYTF; CDR3 DNA: TGTGCCAGCAGTTACATCAATTTTCAGGGAAGGAATGGCTACACCTTC
D gene: .; V gene: TRBV29-1; J gene: TRBJ2-1; clone size: .; CDR3 protein: CSAGGSYNEQFF; CDR3 DNA: TGCAGCGCAGGAGGCTCCTACAATGAGCAGTTCTTC
D gene: TRBD1; V gene: TRBV4-3; J gene: TRBJ1-6; clone size: .; CDR3 protein: CASSPDRDRSPLHF; CDR3 DNA: TGCGCCAGCAGCCCGGACAGGGATCGGTCACCCCTCCACTTT
D gene: TRBD1; V gene: TRBV28; J gene: TRBJ2-3; clone size: .; CDR3 protein: CASSLSGGSPTDTQYF; CDR3 DNA: TGTGCCAGCAGTTTATCAGGGGGTTCCCCCACAGATACGCAGTATTTT
D gene: TRBD2; V gene: TRBV27; J gene: TRBJ2-3; clone size: .; CDR3 protein: CASASLPGGETDTQYF; CDR3 DNA: TGTGCCAGCGCCTCCCTCCCGGGGGGAGAAACAGATACGCAGTATTTT
D gene: .; V gene: TRBV30; J gene: TRBJ1-1; clone size: .; CDR3 protein: CAWSARHYTEAFF; CDR3 DNA: TGTGCCTGGAGTGCCAGACACTACACTGAAGCTTTCTTT
D gene: .; V gene: TRBV19; J gene: TRBJ1-1; clone size: .; CDR3 protein: CASSIPQTGSSAFF; CDR3 DNA: TGTGCCAGTAGTATACCCCAAACAGGGTCGTCGGCTTTCTTT
D gene: TRBD1; V gene: TRBV27; J gene: TRBJ2-7; clone size: .; CDR3 protein: CASSLRQGVYEQYF; CDR3 DNA: TGTGCCAGCAGTTTGCGACAGGGAGTTTACGAGCAGTACTTC
D gene: TRBD1; V gene: TRBV6-1; J gene: TRBJ2-7; clone size: once; CDR3 protein: CASSRQGPTYEQYF; CDR3 DNA: TGTGCCAGCAGCCGACAGGGGCCAACCTACGAGCAGTACTTC
D gene: .; V gene: TRBV28; J gene: TRBJ1-1; clone size: .; CDR3 protein: CASSFLGTEAFF; CDR3 DNA: TGTGCCAGCAGTTTTTTGGGTACTGAAGCTTTCTTT
D gene: .; V gene: TRBV27; J gene: TRBJ2-1; clone size: .; CDR3 protein: CASSLPGTSYNEQFF; CDR3 DNA: TGTGCCAGCAGTTTGCCCGGGACCTCCTACAATGAGCAGTTCTTC
D gene: .; V gene: TRBV9; J gene: TRBJ1-4; clone size: .; CDR3 protein: CASSVEGNLGEKLFF; CDR3 DNA: TGTGCCAGCAGCGTAGAAGGAAACCTTGGGGAGAAACTGTTTTTT
D gene: .; V gene: TRBV5-1; J gene: TRBJ1-2; clone size: .; CDR3 protein: CASSLAPNYNPNYGYTF; CDR3 DNA: TGCGCCAGCAGCTTGGCGCCAAATTACAACCCTAACTATGGCTACACCTTC
D gene: .; V gene: TRBV5-1; J gene: TRBJ2-1; clone size: .; CDR3 protein: CASSLTRGAEGPYNEQFF; CDR3 DNA: TGCGCCAGCAGCTTAACTCGGGGGGCGGAGGGCCCCTACAATGAGCAGTTCTTC
D gene: .; V gene: TRBV7-2; J gene: TRBJ2-5; clone size: .; CDR3 protein: CASSLEMRSQYF; CDR3 DNA: TGTGCCAGCAGCTTAGAAATGAGGTCCCAGTACTTC
D gene: TRBD1; V gene: TRBV5-4; J gene: TRBJ2-3; clone size: .; CDR3 protein: CASSFQGADTQYF; CDR3 DNA: TGTGCCAGCAGCTTTCAGGGGGCGGATACGCAGTATTTT
D gene: TRBD2; V gene: TRBV27; J gene: TRBJ2-3; clone size: .; CDR3 protein: CASSSLAGAPDTQYF; CDR3 DNA: TGTGCCAGCAGTAGCCTAGCGGGGGCCCCGGATACGCAGTATTTT
D gene: .; V gene: TRBV11-3; J gene: TRBJ2-7; clone size: .; CDR3 protein: CASSSARQVGWEQYF; CDR3 DNA: TGTGCCAGCAGCTCCGCGAGGCAGGTGGGGTGGGAGCAGTACTTC
D gene: TRBD1; V gene: TRBV27; J gene: TRBJ2-7; clone size: once; CDR3 protein: CASSLYTGQDEQYF; CDR3 DNA: TGTGCCAGCAGTTTATACACCGGACAGGACGAGCAGTACTTC
D gene: .; V gene: TRBV7-6; J gene: TRBJ1-2; clone size: .; CDR3 protein: CASSLAGPSGYGYTF; CDR3 DNA: TGTGCCAGCAGCTTAGCCGGACCGTCGGGGTATGGCTACACCTTC
D gene: .; V gene: TRBV5-4; J gene: TRBJ2-7; clone size: .; CDR3 protein: CASSFGAKYEQYF; CDR3 DNA: TGTGCCAGCAGCTTTGGGGCTAAGTACGAGCAGTACTTC